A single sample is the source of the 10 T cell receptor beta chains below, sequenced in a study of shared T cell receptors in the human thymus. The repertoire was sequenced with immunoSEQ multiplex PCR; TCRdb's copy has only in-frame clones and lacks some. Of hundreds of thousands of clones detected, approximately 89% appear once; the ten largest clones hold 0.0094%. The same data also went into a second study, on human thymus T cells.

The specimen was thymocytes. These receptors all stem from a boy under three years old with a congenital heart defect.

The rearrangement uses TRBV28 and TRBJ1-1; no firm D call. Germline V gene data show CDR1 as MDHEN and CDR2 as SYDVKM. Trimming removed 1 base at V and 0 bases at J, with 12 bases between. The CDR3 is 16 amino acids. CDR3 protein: CASSLYPENMNTEAFF. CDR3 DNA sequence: TGTGCCAGCAGTTTATACCCCGAAAACATGAACACTGAAGCTTTCTTT. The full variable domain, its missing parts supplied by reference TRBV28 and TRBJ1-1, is DVKVTQSSRYLVKRTGEKVFLECVQDMDHENMFWYRQDPGLGLRLIYFSYDVKMKEKGDIPEGYSVSREKKERFSLILESASTNQTSMYLCASSLYPENMNTEAFFGQGTRLTVV.

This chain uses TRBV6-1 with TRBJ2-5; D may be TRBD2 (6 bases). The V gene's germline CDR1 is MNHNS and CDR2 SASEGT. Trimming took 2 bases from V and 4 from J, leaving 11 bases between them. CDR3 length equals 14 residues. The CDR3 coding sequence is TGTGCCAGCAGTGAAATCCTAGCGCTAGAGACCCAGTACTTC. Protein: CASSEILALETQYF.

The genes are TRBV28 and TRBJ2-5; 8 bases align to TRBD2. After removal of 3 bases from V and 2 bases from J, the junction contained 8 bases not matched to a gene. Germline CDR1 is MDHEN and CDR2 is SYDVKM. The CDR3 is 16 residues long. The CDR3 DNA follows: TGTGCCAGCAGTTTCCCAGGGGCGGGAGGACAAGAGACCCAGTACTTC. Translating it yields CASSFPGAGGQETQYF.

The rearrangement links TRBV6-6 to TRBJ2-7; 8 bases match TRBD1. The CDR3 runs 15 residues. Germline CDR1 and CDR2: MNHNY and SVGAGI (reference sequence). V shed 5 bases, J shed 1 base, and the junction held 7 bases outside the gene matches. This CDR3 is CASSTLGQVSYEQYF. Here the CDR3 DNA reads TGTGCCAGCAGTACCCTGGGACAGGTATCCTACGAGCAGTACTTC.

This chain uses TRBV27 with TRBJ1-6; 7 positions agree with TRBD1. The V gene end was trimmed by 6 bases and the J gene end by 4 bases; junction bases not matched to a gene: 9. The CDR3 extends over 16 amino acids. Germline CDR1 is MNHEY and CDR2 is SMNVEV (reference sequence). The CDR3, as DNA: TGTGCCAGCAGAGGGGACAGACGAATTTATAATTCACCCCTCCACTTT. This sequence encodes CASRGDRRIYNSPLHF.

The CDR3 loop is CATSRATEYTDTQYF. DNA of the CDR3: TGTGCCACCAGCAGAGCCACAGAGTACACAGATACGCAGTATTTT. V and J are TRBV15 and TRBJ2-3; D remains unclear. The CDR3 covers 15 residues. The V gene's germline CDR1 is LNHNV and CDR2 YYDKDF (reference sequence). V shed 1 base and J shed 2 bases, with 10 bases lying between them.

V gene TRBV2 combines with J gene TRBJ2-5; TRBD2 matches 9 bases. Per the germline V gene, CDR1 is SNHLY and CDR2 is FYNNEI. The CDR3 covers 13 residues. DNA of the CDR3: TGTGCTACGGCGGGGGGGCACGGGGAGACCCAGTACTTC. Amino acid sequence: CATAGGHGETQYF.

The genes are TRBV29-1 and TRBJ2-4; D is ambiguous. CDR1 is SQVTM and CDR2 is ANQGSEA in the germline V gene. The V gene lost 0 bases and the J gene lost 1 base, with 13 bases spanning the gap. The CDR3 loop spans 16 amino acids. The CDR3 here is CSVEDVPPGAKNIQYF. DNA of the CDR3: TGCAGCGTTGAAGATGTTCCCCCCGGGGCCAAAAACATTCAGTACTTC.

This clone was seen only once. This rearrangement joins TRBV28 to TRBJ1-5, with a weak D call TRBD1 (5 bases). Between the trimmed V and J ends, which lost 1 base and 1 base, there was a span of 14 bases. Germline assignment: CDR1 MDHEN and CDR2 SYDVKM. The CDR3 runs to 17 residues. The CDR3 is CASSLSDGAGSNQPQHF. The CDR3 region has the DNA TGTGCCAGCAGTTTATCCGACGGGGCGGGGAGCAATCAGCCCCAGCATTTT.

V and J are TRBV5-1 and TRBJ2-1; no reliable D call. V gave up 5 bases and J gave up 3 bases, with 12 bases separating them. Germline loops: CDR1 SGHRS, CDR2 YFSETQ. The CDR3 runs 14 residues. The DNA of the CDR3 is TGCGCCAGCAGTCGCCCCACTAACTACAATGAGCAGTTCTTC. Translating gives CASSRPTNYNEQFF.